This TCR beta chain is from a study of response to subunit inactivated influenza vaccine. TCRdb ran MiXCR on the RT-PCR reads and lists one entry per CDR3 protein. The table includes about 700,000 distinct CDR3 sequences, approximately 15% detected once. As regards this clonotype: The antigen remains unidentified.

Study results and limitations: A suggestion made by the authors is that each seasonal influenza vaccination recruits few new T cells.

CDR3 length equals 14 residues. Germline V gene data show CDR1 as ENHRY and CDR2 as SYGVKD. V lost 8 bases to trimming and J lost 4 bases; unmatched junction nucleotides: 8. This specimen consisted of PBMCs from blood, obtained less than 15 days before vaccination. This chain uses TRBV10-3 with TRBJ1-3, with TRBD1 identical over 7 bases. This receptor was obtained from a man over 45 who received an inactivated influenza vaccine. The CDR3: CAIGGQQGGNTIYF. The CDR3 nucleotides are TGTGCCATCGGGGGACAGCAGGGGGGAAACACCATATATTTT.